One T cell receptor beta chain is described in this entry. No antigen is known for it. This entry is derived from a study of T cells in localized non-small cell lung cancer. General study findings and limits: Those with higher blood T cell density had longer overall survival. Adjacent lung had a median approximately 57 of the 100 largest tumor clones. Investigators sequenced only a single tumor region, leaving heterogeneity possible. Uninvolved nearby lung showed the greatest T cell clonality, exceeding that found in tumor.

CDR3 length equals 12 residues. Germline values: CDR1 GTSNPN, CDR2 SVGIG (reference sequence). With V trimmed by 2 bases and J by 4 bases, 1 base remained unmatched. The protocol was immunoSEQ multiplex PCR, while the TCRdb copy is restricted to in-frame clones and leaves out a portion. The sample includes some 38,000 clones, about nine tenths of them seen just once. The genes are TRBV30 and TRBJ2-5; 7 positions match TRBD2. Sequences were derived from peripheral blood mononuclear cells, sampled before any cancer treatment. The receptor was isolated from a male donor at least 60 years old with stage II lung adenocarcinoma. CDR3 amino acids: CAWSPGGETQYF. As DNA, the CDR3 is TGTGCCTGGAGTCCGGGAGGAGAGACCCAGTACTTC.